These 6 T cell receptor beta chains were sequenced from one sample in a study of identical twins. TCRdb re-called the 5' RACE reads with MiXCR, one entry per CDR3 protein. The table has some 900,000 distinct CDR3 sequences, around an eighth seen once; the top ten hold around 1.5%. This sample also appeared in a second study, on yellow fever vaccine responses in identical twins.

The sequencing input was PBMCs. The source of these receptors is a woman younger than 30 in good health.

J is TRBJ2-1 and V is TRBV11-2; D is unclear. The V end was cut by 3 bases, the J end by 5 bases, with 23 bases between. CDR3 length equals 18 residues. Germline V lookup: CDR1 SGHAT, CDR2 FQNNGV. CDR3 nucleotide sequence: TGTGCCAGCAGCTTGATAGTTTCCATCTCGGTGTTGGACAATGAGCAGTTCTTC. Amino acids: CASSLIVSISVLDNEQFF.

V and J are TRBV7-9 and TRBJ2-5, with D possibly matching TRBD1 (5 bases). The CDR3 loop spans 13 amino acids. Germline V gives CDR1 SEHNR, CDR2 FQNEAQ (reference sequence). Trimming removed 5 bases from V and 5 bases from J, with 12 bases in between. In DNA form, the CDR3 reads TGTGCCAGCAGCCCACAGGCCCCCGAGACCCAGTACTTC. Its translation is CASSPQAPETQYF.

In this sample, this clonotype turned up many times. This sequence joins TRBV29-1 and TRBJ1-2, with TRBD1 identical over 9 bases. The V segment lost 0 bases and the J segment 4 bases; nucleotides outside the gene matches: 6. From germline, CDR1 is SQVTM and CDR2 ANQGSEA. The CDR3 loop spans 15 amino acids. CDR3 nucleotides: TGCAGCGTTGAAGATCGTACAGGGGGCTTCTATGGCTACACCTTC. It translates to CSVEDRTGGFYGYTF. The entire variable domain, with the rest obtained from reference TRBV29-1 and TRBJ1-2, is as follows: SAVISQKPSRDICQRGTSLTIQCQVDSQVTMMFWYRQQPGQSLTLIATANQGSEATYESGFVIDKFPISRPNLTFSTLTVSNMSPEDSSIYLCSVEDRTGGFYGYTFGSGTRLTVV.

This clonotype was counted a few times. This chain links TRBV5-1 with TRBJ2-1, with D possibly being TRBD1 (5 bases). There are 15 residues in the CDR3. CDR1 and CDR2 from the germline V gene are SGHRS and YFSETQ. V dropped 4 bases and J dropped 2 bases, with 13 bases sitting between them. CDR3: CASSPKDTTYNEQFF. The CDR3 coding sequence is TGCGCCAGCAGCCCCAAGGACACAACCTACAATGAGCAGTTCTTC.

The chain is built from TRBV6-5 and TRBJ1-6; TRBD1 agrees at 11 bases. The J segment lost 9 bases and the V segment lost 1 base, leaving 2 bases of the junction unmatched. This CDR3 has 15 residues. Germline assignment: CDR1 MNHEY and CDR2 SVGAGI. In nucleotides, the CDR3 is TGTGCCAGCAGTTACTGGGGACAGGGGGTTTCACCCCTCCACTTT. This translates into CASSYWGQGVSPLHF.

This chain links TRBV6-1 with TRBJ1-6, with TRBD1 as a possible D gene (5 bases). Trimming left V 4 bases short and J 0 bases short, with 10 bases between. Germline-derived CDR1 and CDR2 are MNHNS and SASEGT. This CDR3 has 16 amino acids. CDR3 in DNA: TGTGCCAGCAGTGTACAGGCCAGCTCCTATAATTCACCCCTCCACTTT. Protein: CASSVQASSYNSPLHF.